This T cell receptor (beta chain) was documented in a study of cytomegalovirus exposure and HLA in healthy donors. The germline V and J ends were trimmed by 6 bases and 0 bases, with 12 bases remaining between them. The germline V gene has CDR1 MGHRA and CDR2 YSYEKL. The CDR3 contains 14 residues. A multiplex PCR was run with 60 Vbeta primers and 13 Jbeta primers. Repertoires were generated with immunoSEQ multiplex PCR, while TCRdb's copy carries only in-frame clones and drops some. The sample lists roughly 120,000 clones, more than 8% occurring once. This receptor was taken from a man in his forties or fifties in good health and CMV-seronegative. Sequenced sample: PBMCs. The rearrangement links TRBV4-1 to TRBJ2-7; weak D call: TRBD2 (6 bases). The CDR3 loop reads CASRLGTDSYEQYF. DNA of the CDR3: TGCGCCAGCAGACTCGGGACTGACTCCTACGAGCAGTACTTC.